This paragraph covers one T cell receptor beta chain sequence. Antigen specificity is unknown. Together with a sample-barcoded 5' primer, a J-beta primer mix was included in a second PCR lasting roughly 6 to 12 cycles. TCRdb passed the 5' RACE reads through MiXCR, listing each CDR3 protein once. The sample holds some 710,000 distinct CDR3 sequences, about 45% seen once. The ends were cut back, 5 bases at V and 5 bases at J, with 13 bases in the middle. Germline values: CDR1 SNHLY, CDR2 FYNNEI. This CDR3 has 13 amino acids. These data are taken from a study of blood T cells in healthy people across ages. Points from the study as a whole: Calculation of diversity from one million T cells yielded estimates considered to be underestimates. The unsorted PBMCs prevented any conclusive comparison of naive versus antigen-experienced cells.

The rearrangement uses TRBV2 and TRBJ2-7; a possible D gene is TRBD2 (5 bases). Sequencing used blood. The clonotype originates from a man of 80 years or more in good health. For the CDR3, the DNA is TGTGCCAGCAGTCGAGGTCCCGGGGACGAGCAGTACTTC. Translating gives CASSRGPGDEQYF. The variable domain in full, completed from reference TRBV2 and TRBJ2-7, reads EPEVTQTPSHQVTQMGQEVILRCVPISNHLYFYWYRQILGQKVEFLVSFYNNEISEKSEIFDDQFSVERPDGSNFTLKIRSTKLEDSAMYFCASSRGPGDEQYFGPGTRLTVT.